This is a list of T cell receptor beta chains from one sample in a study of T-cell memory formation after mild COVID-19. TCRdb re-called the 5' RACE reads with MiXCR, one entry per CDR3 protein. The sample contains over 500,000 distinct CDR3 sequences, around a sixth of which appear only once. The sample consisted of PBMCs or a T cell subset sorted from them (not recorded which). The receptors originated from an adult woman who had mild COVID-19 (a few samples of this study predate the infection). Cell type and time point are not known. Both conserved end residues are part of each CDR3. Fields, in order: clone size, J gene, D gene, V gene, CDR3 DNA, CDR3 protein. A D gene is named only where the DNA matches it firmly. The listing skips clone size in some rows; elsewhere it reads once, few, many or a size class.

NA,TRBJ1-5,NA,TRBV7-9,TGTGCCAGCAGCACCGGGACACGCGGACATCAGCCCCAGCATTTT,CASSTGTRGHQPQHF
NA,TRBJ2-7,TRBD1,TRBV4-1,TGCGCCAGCAGCCAAGTAGATGGGACAGGGATCTACGAGCAGTACTTC,CASSQVDGTGIYEQYF
NA,TRBJ2-7,TRBD2,TRBV7-6,TGTGCCAGCAGCTTGATGGCGGACGCGGGAGGACCCCCCGAGCAGTACTTC,CASSLMADAGGPPEQYF
NA,TRBJ2-3,NA,TRBV5-1,TGCGCCAGCAGCGTGGGGGGACAGAACACAGATACGCAGTATTTT,CASSVGGQNTDTQYF
NA,TRBJ1-6,NA,TRBV5-5,TGTGCCAGCAGCTTGGGGGGCGCGGCCCTCCACTTT,CASSLGGAALHF
few,TRBJ2-7,NA,TRBV12-3/TRBV12-4,TGTGCCAGCAGTGCCGGAAGGGGGATCTCCTACGAGCAGTACTTC,CASSAGRGISYEQYF
NA,TRBJ2-1,TRBD2,TRBV20-1,TGCAGTGCTAGCGGGAGGGCCTACAATGAGCAGTTCTTC,CSASGRAYNEQFF
NA,TRBJ1-3,TRBD1,TRBV12-3/TRBV12-4,TGTGCCAGCAGACCCGGGACAGGGCGTGGAAACACCATATATTTT,CASRPGTGRGNTIYF
NA,TRBJ2-1,NA,TRBV5-1,TGCGCCAGCAGCCCGGGAGCGGGCTCCTACAATGAGCAGTTCTTC,CASSPGAGSYNEQFF
NA,TRBJ2-7,TRBD2,TRBV6-2/TRBV6-3,TGTGCCAGCAGTAACGGGGGGGTTACCTACGAGCAGTACTTC,CASSNGGVTYEQYF
few,TRBJ1-4,NA,TRBV12-3/TRBV12-4,TGTGCCAGCAGTTTATCAGATAATGGTGAAAAACTGTTTTTT,CASSLSDNGEKLFF
NA,TRBJ1-2,NA,TRBV27,TGTGCCAGCTCTCTGCGTGGGGGAAATGGCGGCTACACCTTC,CASSLRGGNGGYTF
NA,TRBJ1-1,NA,TRBV7-9,TGTGCCAGCAGCTTAGGTCAGTTTGAAGCTTTCTTT,CASSLGQFEAFF
many,TRBJ2-1,TRBD2,TRBV7-9,TGTGCCAGCAGTCAGGGGACTAGCGGCAACAATGAGCAGTTCTTC,CASSQGTSGNNEQFF
few,TRBJ2-1,TRBD2,TRBV11-1,TGTGCCAGCAGCTTAGGCGGGAGGGTTGAGCAGTTCTTC,CASSLGGRVEQFF
many,TRBJ2-7,NA,TRBV12-3/TRBV12-4,TGTGCCAGCAGTTCCCCGGGGAGGGGGCACTACGAGCAGTACTTC,CASSSPGRGHYEQYF
few,TRBJ2-7,TRBD1,TRBV6-5,TGTGCCAGCAGTTACTCACCGGGACAGCGCTCCTACGAGCAGTACTTC,CASSYSPGQRSYEQYF
few,TRBJ2-2,TRBD2,TRBV4-1,TGCGCCAGCAGCCCGTTGGGAGTAGCGGGGGGAACCGGGGAGCTGTTTTTT,CASSPLGVAGGTGELFF
few,TRBJ2-7,NA,TRBV20-1,TGCAGTGCTAGAGATCATAGGGCCCGCGGAAACTACGAGCAGTACTTC,CSARDHRARGNYEQYF
NA,TRBJ1-2,NA,TRBV4-1,TGCGCCAGCAGCCAAGATCGCGCAAGTCGCGGCTACACCTTC,CASSQDRASRGYTF
NA,TRBJ1-1,TRBD1,TRBV7-9,TGTGCCAGCAGCTACCACCAGGGGGAGTATGCTGAAGCTTTCTTT,CASSYHQGEYAEAFF
few,TRBJ2-7,TRBD1,TRBV5-5,TGTGCCAGCAGCGGTGGGACAGGGGTAATCAACGAGCAGTACTTC,CASSGGTGVINEQYF
NA,TRBJ1-5,NA,TRBV18,TGTGCCAGCTCACCGGAAGCATTCGACAATCAGCCCCAGCATTTT,CASSPEAFDNQPQHF
NA,TRBJ1-2,NA,TRBV7-2,TGTGCCAGCAGCTCTAGTGCGGGCTATGGCTACACCTTC,CASSSSAGYGYTF
many,TRBJ2-2,NA,TRBV5-1,TGCGCCAGCAGCTTGGTTACTAGTCTCACCGGGGAGCTGTTTTTT,CASSLVTSLTGELFF
few,TRBJ1-6,NA,TRBV19,TGTGCCAGTAGGCGGGACATTCGGGATAATTCACCCCTCCACTTT,CASRRDIRDNSPLHF
NA,TRBJ2-2,TRBD1,TRBV24-1,TGTGCCACCAGTGAATATACCAGGGGGCTCACCGGGGAGCTGTTTTTT,CATSEYTRGLTGELFF
few,TRBJ1-3,NA,TRBV9,TGTGCCAGCAGCTCTTCACCTGGAAACACCATATATTTT,CASSSSPGNTIYF
NA,TRBJ2-1,TRBD2,TRBV20-1,TGCAGTGCCGTCGGACTAGCGGGAGACAATGAGCAGTTCTTC,CSAVGLAGDNEQFF
few,TRBJ2-7,TRBD2,TRBV4-2,TGTGCCAGCAGCCAGGCTCCTAGCGGGGGGGTCCCCTACGAGCAGTACTTC,CASSQAPSGGVPYEQYF
few,TRBJ2-7,TRBD1,TRBV5-1,TGCGCCAGCACCAGGACAGGGGGTTCCTACGAGCAGTACTTC,CASTRTGGSYEQYF
NA,TRBJ2-3,NA,TRBV11-2,TGTGCCAGCGCAGGAGTTACGCAGTATTTT,CASAGVTQYF
few,TRBJ2-7,TRBD2,TRBV24-1,TGTGCCACCAGTGATCCCGGGACTAGTTACGAGCAGTACTTC,CATSDPGTSYEQYF
NA,TRBJ2-7,NA,TRBV10-3,TGTGCCATCAGTGAAGGCACTATGTCCTCCTACGAGCAGTACTTC,CAISEGTMSSYEQYF
NA,TRBJ2-7,NA,TRBV19,TGTGCCAGTAGCGAACAGGTTCAATACGAGCAGTACTTC,CASSEQVQYEQYF
few,TRBJ1-2,NA,TRBV12-3/TRBV12-4,TGTGCCAGCACCTTACTTGGACAGTCACGGTACTATGGCTACACCTTC,CASTLLGQSRYYGYTF
many,TRBJ2-7,NA,TRBV27,TGTGCCAGCAGTTTATCTGGACGAAACTACGAGCAGTACTTC,CASSLSGRNYEQYF
few,TRBJ2-5,NA,TRBV15,TGTGCCACCAGCAGGGGACTTTTCCAAGAGACCCAGTACTTC,CATSRGLFQETQYF
few,TRBJ2-5,TRBD2,TRBV4-2,TGTGCCAGCAGCCAGGGACTAGCGGGAGAGCAAGAGACCCAGTACTTC,CASSQGLAGEQETQYF
NA,TRBJ2-3,TRBD1,TRBV18,TGTGCCAGCTCACGGACAGGGAATAGAAATACGCAGTATTTT,CASSRTGNRNTQYF
many,TRBJ1-1,NA,TRBV4-1,TGTGCCAGCAGCCAAGTGGTGAACACTGAAGCTTTCTTT,CASSQVVNTEAFF
NA,TRBJ2-7,TRBD1,TRBV7-9,TGTGCCAGCACCATCGGACAGGGGGCACCGTACGAGCAGTACTTC,CASTIGQGAPYEQYF
NA,TRBJ1-2,NA,TRBV7-9,TGTGCCAGCAGCTTAAGTTTCTCCTCGACAGCGACTAACTATGGCTACACCTTC,CASSLSFSSTATNYGYTF
NA,TRBJ2-1,TRBD2,TRBV15,TGTGCCACCAGCAGAGAACTAATGGGGGGGATCGGGTACAATGAGCAGTTCTTC,CATSRELMGGIGYNEQFF
few,TRBJ2-2,NA,TRBV11-3,TGTGCCAGCAGCCCACTTTTGGGGGCCGGGGAGCTGTTTTTT,CASSPLLGAGELFF
few,TRBJ1-2,TRBD1,TRBV14,TGTGCCAGCAGGCGGGGGACAGAGCGCCGTGGCTACACCTTC,CASRRGTERRGYTF
few,TRBJ2-5,TRBD1,TRBV7-8,TGTGCCAGCAGCGGACAGGTTGGGGAGACCCAGTACTTC,CASSGQVGETQYF
few,TRBJ1-2,NA,TRBV19,TGTGCCAGTAGTATCTGGCCCGGGGAGAGGAAGTCTAACTATGGCTACACCTTC,CASSIWPGERKSNYGYTF
NA,TRBJ2-6,NA,TRBV5-1,TGCGCCAGCAGCTTTGGGACAACGGCTGGGGCCAACGTCCTGACTTTC,CASSFGTTAGANVLTF
few,TRBJ2-4,TRBD2,TRBV12-3/TRBV12-4,TGTGCCAGCAGTTTAAAAGCGGGAGGGCCCAAAAACATTCAGTACTTC,CASSLKAGGPKNIQYF